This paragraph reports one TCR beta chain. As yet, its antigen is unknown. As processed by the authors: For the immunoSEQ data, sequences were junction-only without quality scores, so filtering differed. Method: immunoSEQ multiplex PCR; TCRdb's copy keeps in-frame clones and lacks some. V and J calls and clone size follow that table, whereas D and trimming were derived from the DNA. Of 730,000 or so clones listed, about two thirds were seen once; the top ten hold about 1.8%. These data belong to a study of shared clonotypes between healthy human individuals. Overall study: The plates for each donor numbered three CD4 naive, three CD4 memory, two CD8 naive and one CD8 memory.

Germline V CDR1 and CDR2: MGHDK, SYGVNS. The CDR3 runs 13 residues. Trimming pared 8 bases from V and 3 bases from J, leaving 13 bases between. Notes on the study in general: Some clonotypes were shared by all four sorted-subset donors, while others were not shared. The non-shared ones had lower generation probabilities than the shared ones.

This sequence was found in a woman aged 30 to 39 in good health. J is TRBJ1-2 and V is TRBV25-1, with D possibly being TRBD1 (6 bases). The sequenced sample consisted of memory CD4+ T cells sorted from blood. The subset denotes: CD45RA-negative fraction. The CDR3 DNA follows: TGTGCCAGCCACCCAGGGGAGCACTATGGCTACACCTTC. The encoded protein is CASHPGEHYGYTF.